A single sample is the source of the 6 T cell receptor beta chains below, sequenced in a study of T cell repertoires in ileal Crohn's disease. Assay used: immunoSEQ multiplex PCR; TCRdb lists only in-frame clones, some missing. The data show some 15,000 clones, with over 70% seen just once and 4.1% held by the top ten. Time point in this sample: neoterminal ileum biopsy at postoperative endoscopy, about 6 months after surgery. The sequenced material came from ileal tissue. These receptor sequences come from an adult with Crohn's disease.

V usage is TRBV7-9 and J usage is TRBJ2-1; D not certain. Germline V gene data show CDR1 as SEHNR and CDR2 as FQNEAQ (reference sequence). The CDR3 is 11 amino acids. The V end was cut by 5 bases, the J end by 4 bases, with 3 bases between. CDR3 sequence reads: CASSPYNEQFF. The CDR3 DNA follows: TGTGCCAGCAGCCCGTACAATGAGCAGTTCTTC.

The chain links TRBV19 to TRBJ1-2; tentative D call: TRBD1 (5 bases). With 8 bases removed from V and 3 bases from J, the gap between germline ends came to 22 bases. Germline V gene data show CDR1 as LNHDA and CDR2 as SQIVND (reference sequence). The CDR3 is 16 residues long. CDR3: CASSRWGNNDYYGYTF. CDR3 bases: TGTGCCAGTTCGAGATGGGGGAATAACGATTACTATGGCTACACCTTC.

This clone showed up just a few times. V and J are TRBV7-9 and TRBJ2-1; possible D gene TRBD1, 5 bases. Trimming cost V 3 bases and J 5 bases, with 14 bases left between them. This CDR3 comprises 15 residues. CDR1 is SEHNR and CDR2 is FQNEAQ in the germline V gene (reference sequence). The chain's CDR3 is CASSFGQGRNNEQFF. In DNA form, the CDR3 reads TGTGCCAGCAGCTTTGGGCAGGGTAGGAACAATGAGCAGTTCTTC.

This clone was detected only once. This chain uses TRBV6-6 with TRBJ2-5, with D uncertain. Trimming pared 2 bases from V and 3 bases from J, leaving 4 bases between. Germline CDR1 is MNHNY and CDR2 is SVGAGI (reference sequence). This CDR3 region has 12 residues. The CDR3 DNA sequence: TGTGCCAGCAGTTACGGGGAAGAGACCCAGTACTTC. Amino acids: CASSYGEETQYF.

The V and J genes are TRBV2 and TRBJ2-1; 12 positions match TRBD2. V dropped 3 bases and J dropped 7; count of bases not matched to a gene: 10. Germline values: CDR1 SNHLY, CDR2 FYNNEI. The CDR3 is made up of 17 amino acids. CDR3 in DNA: TGTGCCAGCAGTGAGGTATTTGGACTAGCGGGGACAAATGAGCAGTTCTTC. The encoded protein is CASSEVFGLAGTNEQFF.

This sequence joins TRBV7-2 and TRBJ1-2; D gene uncertain. CDR3 length: 13 residues. Germline CDR1 reads SGHTA; CDR2 reads FQGNSA. V was shortened by 2 bases and J by 8 bases, with 12 bases between the two germline ends. This CDR3 is CASSLSGSRGYTF. The CDR3 DNA sequence: TGTGCCAGCAGCTTAAGTGGTAGTAGGGGCTACACCTTC. Drawing the rest from reference TRBV7-2 and TRBJ1-2, the complete variable domain is GAGVSQSPSNKVTEKGKDVELRCDPISGHTALYWYRQSLGQGLEFLIYFQGNSAPDKSGLPSDRFSAERTGGSVSTLTIQRTQQEDSAVYLCASSLSGSRGYTFGSGTRLTVV.